This T cell receptor (beta chain) comes out of a study of shared clonotypes between healthy human individuals. Regarding the study as a whole: Naive subsets generally had larger estimated richness than memory subsets.

Remarks on this clone: The target antigen is unknown.

DNA at about 210 ng, roughly 27,000 T cell genomes, went into sorted-subset replicate PCRs. The data were produced by immunoSEQ multiplex PCR, yet TCRdb's version contains in-frame clones alone and is incomplete. The sample yields under 650,000 clones, about 95% seen once. CDR1 and CDR2 from the germline V gene are MGHRA and YSYEKL. Trimming left V 4 bases short and J 0 bases short, with 16 bases between. This CDR3 contains 17 residues. The sample consisted of naive CD4+ T cells sorted from blood. This sample's subset: CD45RA+ positively selected. The TCR comes from a woman in her twenties or thirties in good health. This chain links TRBV4-1 with TRBJ2-1; the D call may be TRBD1 or TRBD2 (5 bases each). The CDR3 sequence is CASSRTGRLASYNEQFF. The DNA for the CDR3 is TGCGCCAGCAGCCGAACAGGACGTCTAGCCTCCTACAATGAGCAGTTCTTC.